This is a list of T cell receptor beta chains from one sample in a study of technical replicates of blood from a few donors. Sequencing used immunoSEQ multiplex PCR; TCRdb keeps in-frame clones, though not all of them. This sample has just over 95,000 clones, with about 95% found just once. The sequencing sample was made of T cells isolated from PBMCs. The receptors come from a human donor in good health. CDR3s include the opening cysteine and the closing phenylalanine or tryptophan. The D gene is left open where the match is weak. Size is omitted from some rows. Given values are once, few, many or a class for expanded clones.

j_call | d_call | v_call | clone_size | cdr3_aa | cdr3_nt
TRBJ2-7 | TRBD2 | TRBV27 | NA | CASSIEREVPYEQYF | TGTGCCAGCAGTATTGAGCGGGAGGTTCCCTACGAGCAGTACTTC
TRBJ2-7 | NA | TRBV5-1 | NA | CASSFKSGGYEQYF | TGCGCCAGCAGCTTTAAGTCCGGAGGCTACGAGCAGTACTTC
TRBJ2-3 | NA | TRBV7-3 | once | CASSPRTADTQYF | TGTGCCAGCAGCCCTCGGACTGCAGATACGCAGTATTTT
TRBJ2-1 | NA | TRBV7-2 | NA | CASSPGNEQFF | TGTGCCAGCAGCCCCGGCAATGAGCAGTTCTTC
TRBJ1-4 | NA | TRBV6-5 | NA | CASRATATNEKLFF | TGTGCCAGCAGGGCAACAGCAACTAATGAAAAACTGTTTTTT
TRBJ1-2 | TRBD1 | TRBV27 | NA | CASSLDRADYGYTF | TGTGCCAGCAGTCTGGACAGGGCCGACTATGGCTACACCTTC
TRBJ2-3 | NA | TRBV30 | NA | CAWSSDWRGDTQYF | TGTGCCTGGAGCTCGGACTGGCGGGGAGATACGCAGTATTTT
TRBJ1-4 | TRBD1 | TRBV18 | NA | CASSPPFWTGVNEKLFF | TGTGCTAGCTCACCACCCTTCTGGACAGGAGTTAATGAAAAACTGTTTTTT
TRBJ2-3 | TRBD2 | TRBV15 | NA | CATSRDVGREVGDTQYF | TGTGCCACCAGCAGAGATGTAGGGCGGGAGGTCGGAGATACGCAGTATTTT
TRBJ2-3 | NA | TRBV6-1 | NA | CASRQGSSTDTQYF | TGTGCCAGCAGGCAGGGTTCTAGCACAGATACGCAGTATTTT
TRBJ2-1 | TRBD2 | TRBV30 | NA | CAVGGRRGNEQFF | TGTGCCGTGGGCGGGAGGAGGGGCAATGAGCAGTTCTTC
TRBJ2-7 | NA | TRBV4-2 | NA | CASSQDTYEQYF | TGTGCCAGCAGCCAGGACACCTACGAGCAGTACTTC
TRBJ2-7 | TRBD1 | TRBV4-2 | NA | CASSHDRGLPYEQYF | TGTGCCAGCAGCCACGACAGGGGGCTACCCTACGAGCAGTACTTC
TRBJ2-1 | NA | TRBV28 | NA | CASRSERTYRNEQFF | TGTGCCAGCAGATCTGAGCGGACGTACCGCAATGAGCAGTTCTTC
TRBJ2-2 | TRBD2 | TRBV19 | NA | CASMGRDMNTGELFF | TGTGCCAGTATGGGGAGGGATATGAACACCGGGGAGCTGTTTTTT
TRBJ2-3 | NA | TRBV7-2 | NA | CASSLLRELDTQYF | TGTGCCAGCAGCTTGCTCAGGGAATTGGATACGCAGTATTTT
TRBJ1-5 | TRBD1 | TRBV19 | NA | CASSMTGGNQPQHF | TGTGCCAGTAGCATGACAGGGGGCAATCAGCCCCAGCATTTT
TRBJ1-1 | NA | TRBV25-1 | once | CASSGGRSTEAFF | TGTGCCAGCAGTGGCGGGCGATCCACTGAAGCTTTCTTT
TRBJ2-2 | NA | TRBV21-1 | NA | CASSKRQGRETGELFF | TGTGCCAGCAGCAAAAGGCAGGGAAGAGAGACCGGGGAGCTGTTTTTT
TRBJ2-7 | TRBD1 | TRBV28 | NA | CASRGTGEYEQYF | TGTGCCAGCAGAGGGACAGGGGAGTACGAGCAGTACTTC
TRBJ2-3 | TRBD2 | TRBV9 | NA | CASSPFGTIRTDTQYF | TGTGCCAGCAGCCCGTTCGGGACTATCCGCACAGATACGCAGTATTTT
TRBJ2-7 | NA | TRBV13 | once | CASSPHSYEQYF | TGTGCCAGCAGCCCCCACAGTTACGAGCAGTACTTC
TRBJ2-7 | TRBD1 | TRBV28 | NA | CASSPGQGAYEQYF | TGTGCCAGCAGTCCGGGACAGGGGGCCTACGAGCAGTACTTC
TRBJ1-2 | NA | TRBV9 | NA | CASSGEPGQQYYGYTF | TGTGCCAGCAGTGGAGAACCGGGACAACAATACTATGGCTACACCTTC
TRBJ2-7 | NA | TRBV21-1 | NA | CASSKELSGSVLYEQYF | TGTGCCAGCAGCAAAGAATTGAGCGGGAGTGTACTGTACGAGCAGTACTTC
TRBJ2-3 | NA | TRBV9 | NA | CASSVAVGVGTDTQYF | TGTGCCAGCAGCGTAGCAGTGGGAGTGGGGACAGATACGCAGTATTTT
TRBJ1-4 | TRBD1 | TRBV4-3 | NA | CASSQHRGRNTNEKLFF | TGCGCCAGCAGCCAGCACAGGGGGCGCAACACTAATGAAAAACTGTTTTTT